This is a list of T cell receptor beta chains from one sample in a study of beta chain features in type 1 diabetes. Repertoires were generated with immunoSEQ multiplex PCR, while TCRdb's copy carries only in-frame clones and drops some. The repertoire holds 250,000 or so clones, around 65% seen once, with around 0.057% in the top ten. Specimen: naive CD4+ T cells from blood. The receptors stem from a man aged 25-45 years in good health. The CDR3 runs from the conserved cysteine through the conserved F or W. Fields, in order: J gene, V gene, clone size, D gene, CDR3 DNA, CDR3 protein. The D gene is left open where the match is weak. Clone size is given for some rows only: seen once, a few or many times, or a class if the clone is expanded.

>TRBJ1-6|TRBV28|NA|NA
TGTGCCAGCAGTTCCTCACAGGGAAATAATTCACCCCTCCACTTT
CASSSSQGNNSPLHF
>TRBJ2-7|TRBV29-1|NA|NA
TGCAGCGTTTCCGACAGGATCTCCTACGAGCAGTACTTC
CSVSDRISYEQYF
>TRBJ2-1|TRBV4-3|NA|NA
TGCGCCAGCAGCCAAGATGGCAGGGACAATGAGCAGTTCTTC
CASSQDGRDNEQFF
>TRBJ2-4|TRBV6-5|NA|NA
TGTGCCAGCAGTTATAGGGTAGCCAAAAACATTCAGTACTTC
CASSYRVAKNIQYF
>TRBJ1-1|TRBV30|NA|NA
TGTGCCGGCCAACAGGGCGTGAACACTGAAGCTTTCTTT
CAGQQGVNTEAFF
>TRBJ2-3|TRBV7-9|few|NA
TGTGCCAGCAGCATAGACGGGCAGTACACAGATACGCAGTATTTT
CASSIDGQYTDTQYF
>TRBJ2-2|TRBV30|NA|NA
TGTGCCTGGAGGGTAGGGGGTTCCGGGGAGCTGTTTTTT
CAWRVGGSGELFF
>TRBJ2-5|TRBV9|once|NA
TGTGCCAGCAGCGGGCCCGATTGGTACCAAGAGACCCAGTACTTC
CASSGPDWYQETQYF
>TRBJ2-1|TRBV5-6|once|NA
TGTGCCAGCAGCTTGGGTAATGAGCAGTTCTTC
CASSLGNEQFF
>TRBJ2-1|TRBV20-1|NA|NA
TGCAGTGCTCCCCGAAGCGATGAGCAGTTCTTC
CSAPRSDEQFF
>TRBJ2-7|TRBV30|NA|NA
TGTGCCTGGGGACGTTCGGCCTACGAGCAGTACTTC
CAWGRSAYEQYF
>TRBJ2-7|TRBV10-3|NA|NA
TGTGCCATCAGTGAAGGGGCCTACGAGCAGTACTTC
CAISEGAYEQYF
>TRBJ2-5|TRBV29-1|once|TRBD1
TGCAGCGTTGAAGATGAAAGAGGGGGCCTAGAGACCCAGTACTTC
CSVEDERGGLETQYF
>TRBJ2-2|TRBV15|NA|NA
TGTGCCACCAGCAGAGAACAGCCGAACACCGGGGAGCTGTTTTTT
CATSREQPNTGELFF
>TRBJ1-1|TRBV30|NA|NA
TGTGCCTGGAGTGTAGATAGCACTGAAGCTTTCTTT
CAWSVDSTEAFF
>TRBJ2-3|TRBV20-1|NA|TRBD1
TGCAGTGCTTCTCCGGGACAGGGTGTGTATTTT
CSASPGQGVYF
>TRBJ2-3|TRBV25-1|once|NA
TGTGCCAGCAGTGAATTAGGCAGGGATAACACAGATACGCAGTATTTT
CASSELGRDNTDTQYF
>TRBJ1-1|TRBV30|NA|NA
TGTGCCTGGACCCTAAGGAGGAGGGGAAGCACTGAAGCTTTCTTT
CAWTLRRRGSTEAFF
>TRBJ2-7|TRBV5-1|NA|NA
TGCGCCAGCAGCTTGGCGGCAGCGGCGACCTACGAGCAGTACTTC
CASSLAAAATYEQYF
>TRBJ2-5|TRBV7-2|NA|NA
TGTGCCAGCAGCCTCCAAGAGACCCAGTACTTC
CASSLQETQYF
>TRBJ2-5|TRBV28|NA|NA
TGTGCCAGCGCGGGACAGCTTCAGGGGACCCAGTACTTC
CASAGQLQGTQYF
>TRBJ2-3|TRBV30|few|NA
TGTGCCTGGAGTGTCGCAGGAGGTGCAGATACGCAGTATTTT
CAWSVAGGADTQYF
>TRBJ2-4|TRBV7-9|NA|NA
TGTGCCAGCAGCTCGACCGAGACCTTAGCCAAAAACATTCAGTACTTC
CASSSTETLAKNIQYF
>TRBJ1-2|TRBV30|NA|NA
TGTGCCTGGAGTTTAATTGGGAGGAGCTATGGCTACACCTTC
CAWSLIGRSYGYTF
>TRBJ1-1|TRBV27|NA|NA
TGTGCCAGCAGGCATGACATGAACACTGAAGCTTTCTTT
CASRHDMNTEAFF
>TRBJ2-3|TRBV7-2|NA|NA
TGTGCCAGCAGCTTAGCGGCCCCAAGCACAGATACGCAGTATTTT
CASSLAAPSTDTQYF
>TRBJ1-5|TRBV9|NA|NA
TGTGCCAGCAGCGTAGGAGGGTTCAATCAGCCCCAGCATTTT
CASSVGGFNQPQHF
>TRBJ1-1|TRBV30|NA|NA
TGTGCCTGGAGTGGCGTTAACACTGAAGCTTTCTTT
CAWSGVNTEAFF
>TRBJ2-7|TRBV20-1|NA|NA
TGCAGTGCTAGTGGCGGCTACGAGCAGTACTTC
CSASGGYEQYF
>TRBJ2-3|TRBV7-2|few|NA
TGTGCCAGCAGCCCTTACGGGGGCTTAGCAGATACGCAGTATTTT
CASSPYGGLADTQYF
>TRBJ1-6|TRBV6-5|few|NA
TGTGCCAGCAGCGCAAAGGGTAGGAGACCCCTCCACTTT
CASSAKGRRPLHF
>TRBJ1-5|TRBV30|once|NA
TGTGCCTGGAGTGCGGGGGGCAATCAGCCCCAGCATTTT
CAWSAGGNQPQHF
>TRBJ2-7|TRBV5-1|NA|NA
TGCGCCAGCAGCTTGAGGACAGCCTACCAAAGCTCCTACGAGCAGTACTTC
CASSLRTAYQSSYEQYF
>TRBJ2-1|TRBV30|NA|TRBD2
TGTGCCTGGAGGGCCGGGACTAGCGGGTCATACGAGCAGTTCTTC
CAWRAGTSGSYEQFF
>TRBJ2-3|TRBV9|NA|NA
TGTGCCAGCAGCGGCTCCGGGACTAGCACAGATACGCAGTATTTT
CASSGSGTSTDTQYF
>TRBJ2-1|TRBV19|NA|NA
TGTGCCAGTAGTATAGTGGGCATTAAGAGCGATGAGCAGTTCTTC
CASSIVGIKSDEQFF
>TRBJ2-1|TRBV29-1|NA|TRBD1
TGCAGCGGATGCGACCAGGGGGCTAGCTCCTACAATGAGCAGTTCTTC
CSGCDQGASSYNEQFF
>TRBJ2-7|TRBV7-2|few|NA
TGTGCCAGCTCCAGGCTCGGAGAGCAGTACTTC
CASSRLGEQYF
>TRBJ1-6|TRBV2|NA|NA
TGTGCCAGCAGTGAAGCACGCAGGGTGAATTCACCCCTCCACTTT
CASSEARRVNSPLHF
>TRBJ2-3|TRBV11-3|NA|NA
TGTGCCAGCAGTCCCGGCACAGATACGCAGTATTTT
CASSPGTDTQYF
>TRBJ2-6|TRBV4-3|NA|NA
TGCGCCAGCAGCCAAGGATTCGCTGGGGCCAACGTCCTGACTTTC
CASSQGFAGANVLTF
>TRBJ2-1|TRBV29-1|NA|TRBD2
TGCAGCGTTGAAGATCGTGCGGGAGGGCGGACTGAGCAGTTCTTC
CSVEDRAGGRTEQFF
>TRBJ1-2|TRBV2|NA|NA
TGTGCCAGCAGTGAAGTAGAGAATGGCTACACCTTC
CASSEVENGYTF
>TRBJ2-3|TRBV6-6|NA|NA
TGTGCCGCAGGGACTTCCCCAGATACGCAGTATTTT
CAAGTSPDTQYF
>TRBJ1-6|TRBV5-4|NA|NA
TGTGCCAGCAGACACCGGGACATGGCTCAATCACCCCTCCACTTT
CASRHRDMAQSPLHF
>TRBJ2-5|TRBV7-2|NA|TRBD2
TGTGCCAGCAGTCCTAGCGGGAGGGCCACAGAGACCCAGTACTTC
CASSPSGRATETQYF
>TRBJ2-7|TRBV7-2|NA|TRBD2
TGTGCCAGCAGCAGGACTAGCGGGAGAAGCTTTTACGAGCAGTACTTC
CASSRTSGRSFYEQYF
>TRBJ1-1|TRBV30|NA|NA
TGTGCCTGGAGTGAGGACAGATCTTCGGTTGCTTTCTTT
CAWSEDRSSVAFF
>TRBJ1-6|TRBV30|NA|NA
TGTGCCTGGAGTGTACATTTCTCCTATAATTCACCCCTCCACTTT
CAWSVHFSYNSPLHF
>TRBJ1-2|TRBV30|NA|NA
TGTGCCTGGAGTGAAAATCCCCCGTACAATGGCTACACCTTC
CAWSENPPYNGYTF
>TRBJ2-5|TRBV5-1|NA|TRBD1
TGCGCCAGCAGCTCCCCCCCAGGGGGCTTGGAGACCCAGTACTTC
CASSSPPGGLETQYF
>TRBJ2-3|TRBV29-1|NA|TRBD1
TGCAGCGCCATTGGGACAGCCTCTAGCACAGATACGCAGTATTTT
CSAIGTASSTDTQYF
>TRBJ1-4|TRBV25-1|NA|NA
TGTGCCAGCAGTGGCTTACGGGGGGACAATGAAAAACTGTTTTTT
CASSGLRGDNEKLFF
>TRBJ2-1|TRBV5-4|NA|NA
TGTGCCAGCAGCTTGGACCGAGCTGGCTCCTACAATGAGCAGTTCTTC
CASSLDRAGSYNEQFF
>TRBJ1-5|TRBV10-3|NA|TRBD1
TGTGCCATCAGTCCCGGGAGGGACAGGGGTGATCCCCAGCATTTT
CAISPGRDRGDPQHF